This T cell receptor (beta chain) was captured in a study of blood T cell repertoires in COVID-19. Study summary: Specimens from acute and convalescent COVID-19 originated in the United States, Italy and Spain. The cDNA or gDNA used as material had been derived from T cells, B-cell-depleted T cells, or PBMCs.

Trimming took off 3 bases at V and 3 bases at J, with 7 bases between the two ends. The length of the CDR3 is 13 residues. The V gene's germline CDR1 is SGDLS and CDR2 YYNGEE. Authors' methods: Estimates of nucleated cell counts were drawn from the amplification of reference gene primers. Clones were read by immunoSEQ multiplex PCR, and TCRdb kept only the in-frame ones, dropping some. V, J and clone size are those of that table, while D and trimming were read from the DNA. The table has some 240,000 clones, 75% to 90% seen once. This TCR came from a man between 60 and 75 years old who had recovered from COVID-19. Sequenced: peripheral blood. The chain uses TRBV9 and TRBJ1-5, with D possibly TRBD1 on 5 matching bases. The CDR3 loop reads CASSAQDNQPQHF. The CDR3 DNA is TGTGCCAGCAGCGCACAGGACAATCAGCCCCAGCATTTT.